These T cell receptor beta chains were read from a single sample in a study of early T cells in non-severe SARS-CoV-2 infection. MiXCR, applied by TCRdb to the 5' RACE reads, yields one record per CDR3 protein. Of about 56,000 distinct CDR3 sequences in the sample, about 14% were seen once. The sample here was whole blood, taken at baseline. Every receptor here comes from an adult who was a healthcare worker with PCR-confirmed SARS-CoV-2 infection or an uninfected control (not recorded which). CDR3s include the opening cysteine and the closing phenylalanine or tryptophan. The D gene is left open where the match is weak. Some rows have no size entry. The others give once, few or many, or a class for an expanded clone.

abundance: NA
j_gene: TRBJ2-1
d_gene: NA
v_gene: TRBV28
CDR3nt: TGTGCCAGCATATCCCCTGGGGCTAGCTTATCTGAGCAGTTCTTC
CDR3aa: CASISPGASLSEQFF

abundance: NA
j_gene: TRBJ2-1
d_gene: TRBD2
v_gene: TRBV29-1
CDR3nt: TGCAGCGTCGCCAGACTAGCGGGGGTCAATGAGCAGTTCTTC
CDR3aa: CSVARLAGVNEQFF

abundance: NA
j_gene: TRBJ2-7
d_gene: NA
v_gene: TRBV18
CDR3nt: TGTGCCAGCTCAACACCGGTTAGAAGCGAGCAGTACTTC
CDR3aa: CASSTPVRSEQYF

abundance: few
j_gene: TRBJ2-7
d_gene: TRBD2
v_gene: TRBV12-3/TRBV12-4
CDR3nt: TGTGCCAGCAGTTTGAGCGGGGGCCGAATCTACGAGCAGTACTTC
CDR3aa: CASSLSGGRIYEQYF

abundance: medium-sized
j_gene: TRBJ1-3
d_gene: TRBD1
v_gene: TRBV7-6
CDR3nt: TGTGCCAGCAGCCCTGACAGGGCGACTGGAAACACCATATATTTT
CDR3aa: CASSPDRATGNTIYF

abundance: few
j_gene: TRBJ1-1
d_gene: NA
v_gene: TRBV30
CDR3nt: TGTGCCTGGACCGAGGAGGGGACAAAAACTGAAGCTTTCTTT
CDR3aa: CAWTEEGTKTEAFF

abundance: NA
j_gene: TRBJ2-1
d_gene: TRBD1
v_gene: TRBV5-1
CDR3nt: TGCGCCAGCAGCTCCGCCTCCGGGACAGGGAGGCACAATGAGCAGTTCTTC
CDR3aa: CASSSASGTGRHNEQFF

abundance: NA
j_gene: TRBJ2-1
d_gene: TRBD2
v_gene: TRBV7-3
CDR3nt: TGTGCCAGCAGCCGACTAGCGGGAGGCTCCTACAATGAGCAGTTCTTC
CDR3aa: CASSRLAGGSYNEQFF

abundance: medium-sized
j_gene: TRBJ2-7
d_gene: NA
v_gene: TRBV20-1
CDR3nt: TGCAGTGCTCTGCTGGAAAAGGGTTCCTACGAGCAGTACTTC
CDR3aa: CSALLEKGSYEQYF

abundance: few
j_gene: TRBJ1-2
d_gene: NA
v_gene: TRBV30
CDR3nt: TGTGCCTGGATGATAAACTATGGCTACACCTTC
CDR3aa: CAWMINYGYTF

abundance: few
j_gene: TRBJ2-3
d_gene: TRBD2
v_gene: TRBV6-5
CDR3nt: TGTGCCAGCAAGGAGCGGGAGCCTCTAGATACGCAGTATTTT
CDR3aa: CASKEREPLDTQYF

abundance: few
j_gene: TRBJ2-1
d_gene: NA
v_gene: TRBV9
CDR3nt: TGTGCCAGCAGCGTAGGGGGTGGGCAATACAATGAGCAGTTCTTC
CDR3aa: CASSVGGGQYNEQFF

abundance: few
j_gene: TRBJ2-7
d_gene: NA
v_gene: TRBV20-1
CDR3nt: TGCAGTGCTGAAACAGGGTACGAGCAGTACTTC
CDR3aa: CSAETGYEQYF

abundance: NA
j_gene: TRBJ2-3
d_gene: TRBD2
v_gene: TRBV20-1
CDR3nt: TGCAGTGCTAGAGATCTAGGGGGACTAGAGACCCCGGATACGCAGTATTTT
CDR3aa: CSARDLGGLETPDTQYF

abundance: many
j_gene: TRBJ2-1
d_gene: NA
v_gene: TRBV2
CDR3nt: TGTGCCAGCAGTGAAGGGGTGAGAAGGGATTTCGAGCAGTTCTTC
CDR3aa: CASSEGVRRDFEQFF

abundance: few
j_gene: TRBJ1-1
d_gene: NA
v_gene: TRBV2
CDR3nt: TGTGCCAGCCTCAGGGATAGTAACACTGAAGCTTTCTTT
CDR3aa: CASLRDSNTEAFF

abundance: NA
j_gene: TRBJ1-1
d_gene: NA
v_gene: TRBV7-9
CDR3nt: TGTGCCAGCAGCCCCAGGACCGTTAACACTGAAGCTTTCTTT
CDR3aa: CASSPRTVNTEAFF

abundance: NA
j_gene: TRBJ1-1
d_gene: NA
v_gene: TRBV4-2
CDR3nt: TGTGCCAGCAGTCAGAGTCCGGACACTGAAGCTTTCTTT
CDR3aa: CASSQSPDTEAFF

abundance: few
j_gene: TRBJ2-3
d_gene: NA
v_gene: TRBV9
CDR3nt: TGTGCCAGCAGCGTAGTCTGGACAGATACGCAGTATTTT
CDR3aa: CASSVVWTDTQYF

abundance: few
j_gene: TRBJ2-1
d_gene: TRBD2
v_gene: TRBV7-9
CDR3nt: TGTGCCAGCAGCACTAAGGCCGGGACTAGTATTCTTTTGGTCAATGAGCAGTTCTTC
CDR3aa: CASSTKAGTSILLVNEQFF

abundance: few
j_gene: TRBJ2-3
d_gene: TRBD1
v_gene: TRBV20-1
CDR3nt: TGCAGTGCTAGTTTAATTGGACAGGGAAGCACAGATACGCAGTATTTT
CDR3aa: CSASLIGQGSTDTQYF

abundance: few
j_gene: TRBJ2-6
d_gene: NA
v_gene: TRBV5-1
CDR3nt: TGCGCCAGCAGTTGGCCATCCCTGGGGGCCAACGTCCTGACTTTC
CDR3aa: CASSWPSLGANVLTF

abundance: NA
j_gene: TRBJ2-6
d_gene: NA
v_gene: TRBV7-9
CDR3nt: TGTGCCAGCAGCTACGGACACTCCTCTGGGGCCAACGTCCTGACTTTC
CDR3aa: CASSYGHSSGANVLTF

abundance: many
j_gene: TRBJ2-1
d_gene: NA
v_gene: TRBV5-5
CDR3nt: TGTGCCAGCAGCTTGGGTTGGCTTGAGCAGTTCTTC
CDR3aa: CASSLGWLEQFF

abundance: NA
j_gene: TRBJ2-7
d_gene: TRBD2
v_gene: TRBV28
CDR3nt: TGTGCCAGCAGTTTCCCGACTAGCGGGTTTTTCTACGAGCAGTACTTC
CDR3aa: CASSFPTSGFFYEQYF

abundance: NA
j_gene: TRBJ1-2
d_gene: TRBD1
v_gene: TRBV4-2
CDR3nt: TGTGTCAGCAGCCAAGTGACAGGGTATTCTAACTATGGCTACACCTTC
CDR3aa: CVSSQVTGYSNYGYTF

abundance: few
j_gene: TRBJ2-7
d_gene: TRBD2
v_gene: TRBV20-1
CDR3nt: TGCAGTGCCAGAGCGGGAGTTCACTCCTACGAGCAGTACTTC
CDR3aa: CSARAGVHSYEQYF

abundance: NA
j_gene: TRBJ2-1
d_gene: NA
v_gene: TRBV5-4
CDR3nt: TGTGCCAGCAGCCCACGACAGACAAATGAGCAGTTCTTC
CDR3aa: CASSPRQTNEQFF

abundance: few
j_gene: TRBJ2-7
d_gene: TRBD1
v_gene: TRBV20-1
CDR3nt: TGCAGTGCTACCGGGACAGGGATCTACGAGCAGTACTTC
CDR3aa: CSATGTGIYEQYF

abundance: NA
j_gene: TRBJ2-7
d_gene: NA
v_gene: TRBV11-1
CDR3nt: TGTGCCAGCAGCATCCAACAGGGTTTATACGAGCAGTACTTC
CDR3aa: CASSIQQGLYEQYF

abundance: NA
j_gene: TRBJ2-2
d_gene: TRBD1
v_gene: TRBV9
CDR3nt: TGTGCCAGCAGCTTCAGGGACAGAATGAACACCGGGGAGCTGTTTTTT
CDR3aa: CASSFRDRMNTGELFF

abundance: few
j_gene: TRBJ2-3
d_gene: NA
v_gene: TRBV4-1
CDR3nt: TGCGCCAGCAGCCAAGTCTTATTCGGGGATACGCAGTATTTT
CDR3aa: CASSQVLFGDTQYF

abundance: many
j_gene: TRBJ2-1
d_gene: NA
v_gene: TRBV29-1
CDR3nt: TGCAGCGTTGAAACCCGGGGGTACGAGCAGTTCTTC
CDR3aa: CSVETRGYEQFF

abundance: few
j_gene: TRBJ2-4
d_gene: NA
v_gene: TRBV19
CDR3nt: TGTGCCAGCAGCCCGGCGGACGGAGGGCAAAACATTCAGTACTTC
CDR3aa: CASSPADGGQNIQYF

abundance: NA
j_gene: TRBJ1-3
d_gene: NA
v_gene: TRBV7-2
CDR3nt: TGTGCCAGCAAACTCGGACAGAGCTCTGGAAACACCATATATTTT
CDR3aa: CASKLGQSSGNTIYF

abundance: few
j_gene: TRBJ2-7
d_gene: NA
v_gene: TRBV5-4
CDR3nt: TGTGCCAGCAGCTTCTTCTCAGGAGGGGGCTCCTACGAGCAGTACTTC
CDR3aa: CASSFFSGGGSYEQYF

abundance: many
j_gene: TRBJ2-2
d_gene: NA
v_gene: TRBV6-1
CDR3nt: TGTGCCAGCAGTCAACAGGGACCCACCGGGGAGCTGTTTTTT
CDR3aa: CASSQQGPTGELFF

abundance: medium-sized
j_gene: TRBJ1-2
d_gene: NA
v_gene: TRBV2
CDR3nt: TGTGCCAGCAGGGAAAGGGTGAACTATGGCTACACCTTC
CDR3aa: CASRERVNYGYTF

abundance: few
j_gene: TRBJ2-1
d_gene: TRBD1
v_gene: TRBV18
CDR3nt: TGTGCCAGCAGATCCGGGACAGCATACAATGAGCAGTTCTTC
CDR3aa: CASRSGTAYNEQFF

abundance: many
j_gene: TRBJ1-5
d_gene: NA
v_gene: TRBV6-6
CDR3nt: TGTGCCAGCAGACCGGGGGCAAATAGCAATCAGCCCCAGCATTTT
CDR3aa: CASRPGANSNQPQHF

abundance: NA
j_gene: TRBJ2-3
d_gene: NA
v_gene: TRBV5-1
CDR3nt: TGCGCCAGCAGCTTGGAGGGCAGGATCACAGATACGCAGTATTTT
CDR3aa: CASSLEGRITDTQYF

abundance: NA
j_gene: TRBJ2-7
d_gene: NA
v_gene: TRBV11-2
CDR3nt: TGTGCCAGCAGCTTTGGAGACGACGCCTACGAGCAGTACTTC
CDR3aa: CASSFGDDAYEQYF

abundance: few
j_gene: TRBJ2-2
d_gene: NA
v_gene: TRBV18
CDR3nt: TGTGCCAGCTCACCACCGTCAGGTTTTGGGGAGCTGTTTTTT
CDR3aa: CASSPPSGFGELFF

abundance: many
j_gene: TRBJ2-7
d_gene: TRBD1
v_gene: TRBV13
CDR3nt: TGTGCCAGCAGCTTTGGGACAGGGAAAAGCGAGCAGTACTTC
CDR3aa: CASSFGTGKSEQYF

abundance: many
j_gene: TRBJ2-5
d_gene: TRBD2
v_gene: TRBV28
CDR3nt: TGTGCCAGCAGTTCAGGGACTAGCGGACTTCAAGAGACCCAGTACTTC
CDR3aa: CASSSGTSGLQETQYF

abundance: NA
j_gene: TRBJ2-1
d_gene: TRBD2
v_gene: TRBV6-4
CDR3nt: TGTGCCAGCCCTGGGACTAGAGGGCAGTTCTTC
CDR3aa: CASPGTRGQFF

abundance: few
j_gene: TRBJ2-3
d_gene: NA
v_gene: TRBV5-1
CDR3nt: TGCGCCAGCAGCTTGGTCCGGATAAGCACAGATACGCAGTATTTT
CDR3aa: CASSLVRISTDTQYF

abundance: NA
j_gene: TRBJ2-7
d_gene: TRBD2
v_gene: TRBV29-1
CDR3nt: TGCAGCGTTGAGGAGCGGGACTCCTACGAGCAGTACTTC
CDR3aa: CSVEERDSYEQYF

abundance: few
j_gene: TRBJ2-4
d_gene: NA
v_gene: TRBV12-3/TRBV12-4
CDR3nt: TGTGCCAGCAGGCCACCGGGGGACAGCAAAAACATTCAGTACTTC
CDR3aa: CASRPPGDSKNIQYF

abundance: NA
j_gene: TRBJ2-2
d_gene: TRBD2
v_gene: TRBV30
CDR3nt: TGTGCCTGGGCTCCGACTAGCGGGGTATCCGGGGAGCTGTTTTTT
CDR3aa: CAWAPTSGVSGELFF

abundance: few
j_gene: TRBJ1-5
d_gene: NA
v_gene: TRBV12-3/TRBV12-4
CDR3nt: TGTGCCAGCAGTTTTCTCTTGCAGCCCCAGCATTTT
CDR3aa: CASSFLLQPQHF

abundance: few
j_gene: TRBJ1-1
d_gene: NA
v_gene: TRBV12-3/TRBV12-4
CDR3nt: TGTGCCAGCAGTTTACAGGGGCAGGTCACTGAAGCTTTCTTT
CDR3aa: CASSLQGQVTEAFF

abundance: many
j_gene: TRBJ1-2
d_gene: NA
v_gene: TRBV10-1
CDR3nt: TGCGCCAGCAGTGTCCGGGACACCCAGAACTATGGCTACACCTTC
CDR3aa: CASSVRDTQNYGYTF

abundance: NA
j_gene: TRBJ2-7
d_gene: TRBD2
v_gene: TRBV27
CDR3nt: TGTGCCAGCAGCCCAAATTCCGTAGCGGGAGGGGACGAGCAGTACTTC
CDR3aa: CASSPNSVAGGDEQYF

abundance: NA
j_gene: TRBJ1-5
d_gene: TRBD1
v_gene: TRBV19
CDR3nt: TGTGCCAGTAGTAACAGGGGGCTCGGACAGCCCCAGCATTTT
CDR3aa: CASSNRGLGQPQHF

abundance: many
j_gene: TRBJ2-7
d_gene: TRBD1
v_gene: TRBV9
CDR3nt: TGTGCCAGCAGCGTTCTTACGGACAGGGCTACCTACGAGCAGTACTTC
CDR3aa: CASSVLTDRATYEQYF

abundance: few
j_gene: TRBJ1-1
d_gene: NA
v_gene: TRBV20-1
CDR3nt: TGCAGTGCTTTTAACAGGGTCGGAAACACTGAAGCTTTCTTT
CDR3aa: CSAFNRVGNTEAFF

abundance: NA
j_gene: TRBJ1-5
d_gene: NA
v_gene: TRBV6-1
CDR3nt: TGTGCCAGCAGGAAACAGGAGTGGCAGCCCCAGCATTTT
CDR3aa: CASRKQEWQPQHF

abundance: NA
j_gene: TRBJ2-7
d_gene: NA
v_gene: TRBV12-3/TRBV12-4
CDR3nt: TGTGCCAGCAGTCGAGGGAGGATAGGAAACGAGCAGTACTTC
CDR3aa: CASSRGRIGNEQYF

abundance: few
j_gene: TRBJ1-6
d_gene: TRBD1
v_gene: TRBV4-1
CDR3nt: TGCGCCAGCAGCCCAAGTGGGACAGGCCAAAATTCACCCCTCCACTTT
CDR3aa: CASSPSGTGQNSPLHF